This TCR beta chain is drawn from a study of blood T cell repertoires in COVID-19. Losses at the gene ends were 5 bases for V and 5 bases for J; bases not matched to a gene: 6. Germline-derived CDR1 and CDR2 are SGHTA and FQGNSA. CDR3 length: 14 amino acids. Sequencing used immunoSEQ multiplex PCR; TCRdb keeps in-frame clones, though not all of them. The sample has 130,000 or so clones, 80% to 90% seen once. The gene calls are TRBV7-2 and TRBJ2-7, with 10 positions matching TRBD1. Sequenced: peripheral blood. This receptor was identified in a man between 70 and 80 years old with active or convalescent COVID-19. DNA of the CDR3: TGTGCCAGCAGCCCGACAGGGGGCCTCGACGAGCAGTACTTC. This sequence encodes CASSPTGGLDEQYF.